These 30 T cell receptor beta chains were sequenced from one sample in a study of shared clonotypes between healthy human individuals. Sequencing used immunoSEQ multiplex PCR; TCRdb keeps in-frame clones, though not all of them. The sample carries about 2,500,000 clones, more than 80% recorded once. Sequenced input: naive CD4+ T cells sorted from blood. The subset here: CD45RA+ positively selected. The receptors shown here come from a man aged 18 to 29 in good health.

Comments on this clone: The sample contains more than one DNA sequence encoding this CDR3. This chain uses TRBV9 with TRBJ1-5; TRBD1 agrees at 9 bases. The CDR3 is 15 residues long. V lost 0 bases, J lost 5 bases, and 3 bases stayed unmatched. CDR1 and CDR2 (germline): SGDLS, YYNGEE. The CDR3 DNA follows: TGTGCCAGCAGCGTAGGACAGGGGGTAGATCAGCCCCAGCATTTT. This gives the protein CASSVGQGVDQPQHF.

Notes on this clone: Other DNA sequences from this sample encode an identical CDR3 as well. The rearrangement joins TRBV7-2 to TRBJ2-3; the match to TRBD2 covers 11 bases. Germline values: CDR1 SGHTA, CDR2 FQGNSA. This CDR3 is built from 16 residues. Losses at the gene ends were 4 bases for V and 5 bases for J; bases not matched to a gene: 8. The CDR3 coding sequence is TGTGCCAGCAGCTCCCGCCTAGCGGGAGGACTAGATACGCAGTATTTT. This translates into CASSSRLAGGLDTQYF.

This chain uses TRBV6-6 with TRBJ2-5; D gene ambiguous. Trimming shortened V by 5 bases and J by 4 bases, and 11 bases separated the two germline ends. The V gene's germline CDR1 is MNHNY and CDR2 SVGAGI (reference sequence). This CDR3 contains 13 residues. In DNA, the CDR3 is TGTGCCAGCAGTCCCTACTACGGAGAGACCCAGTACTTC. Translating it yields CASSPYYGETQYF.

Details on this clone: This sample also contains other DNA sequences that code for the same CDR3. This chain uses TRBV18 with TRBJ2-3; a possible D gene is TRBD2 (5 bases). Trimming shortened V by 0 bases and J by 1 base, and 5 bases separated the two germline ends. The CDR3 runs to 14 residues. The germline gives CDR1 KGHSH, CDR2 LQKENI. The CDR3 DNA reads as TGTGCCAGCTCACCACCGGGAGGCACAGATACGCAGTATTTT. Amino acid sequence: CASSPPGGTDTQYF.

The chain's CDR3 is CASSQTGGSEQFF. The DNA of the CDR3 is TGTGCCAGCAGCCAAACAGGGGGCAGTGAGCAGTTCTTC. The gene calls are TRBV11-2 and TRBJ2-1, with 9 positions matching TRBD1. CDR1 and CDR2 (germline): SGHAT, FQNNGV. The V and J ends lost 5 bases and 9 bases, in that order; junction bases with no gene match: 5. The CDR3 is 13 residues long.

Comment on this clone: The same CDR3 can be traced to other DNA sequences in this sample. The chain has TRBV7-2 and TRBJ2-1; D is perhaps TRBD1 (6 bases). Trimming pared 5 bases from V and 0 bases from J, leaving 8 bases between. CDR3 length: 14 amino acids. Germline V lookup: CDR1 SGHTA, CDR2 FQGNSA. CDR3: CASSRDNSYNEQFF. The CDR3 DNA reads TGTGCCAGCAGCCGGGACAACTCCTACAATGAGCAGTTCTTC.

This clone has more than one count but fewer than ten. V and J are TRBV10-1 and TRBJ1-5; D not resolved. Per the germline V gene, CDR1 is WNHNN and CDR2 is SYGVQD (reference sequence). The CDR3 covers 15 residues. The V gene lost 10 bases and the J gene lost 4 bases, with 20 bases spanning the gap. DNA of the CDR3: TGCGCCACCTTACTTAATCGACAAGCAAATCAGCCCCAGCATTTT. Translation: CATLLNRQANQPQHF.

The rearrangement joins TRBV18 to TRBJ2-7, with 9 bases fitting TRBD2. The CDR3 is made up of 15 amino acids. J gave up 5 bases and V 1 base, and 6 bases lay outside the gene matches. CDR1 and CDR2 (germline): KGHSH, LQKENI. CDR3 nucleotide sequence: TGTGCCAGCTCACCACTACCCAGCGGGAGGAACGAGCAGTACTTC. Its translation is CASSPLPSGRNEQYF.

V usage is TRBV30 and J usage is TRBJ1-6; possibly TRBD1 for D (5 bases). This CDR3 spans 13 amino acids. The V gene's germline CDR1 is GTSNPN and CDR2 SVGIG (reference sequence). Trimming removed 0 bases at V and 9 bases at J, with 9 bases between. CDR3 region: CAWSVGAGSPLHF. CDR3 nucleotides: TGTGCCTGGAGTGTAGGGGCCGGTTCACCCCTCCACTTT.

The chain recombines TRBV29-1 with TRBJ1-5, with no clear D. This CDR3 has 13 residues. CDR1 and CDR2 (germline): SQVTM, ANQGSEA. V was cut by 4 bases and J by 0 bases, with 7 bases left in between. DNA for the CDR3: TGCAGCGTTGGGTCGGATAGCAATCAGCCCCAGCATTTT. Protein: CSVGSDSNQPQHF.

The V gene is TRBV10-3, the J gene TRBJ1-5; 9 bases map to TRBD1. The germline V gene encodes CDR1 ENHRY and CDR2 SYGVKD. The trim removed 0 bases at V and 4 bases at J, leaving 4 bases unmatched. CDR3 length: 16 amino acids. CDR3 sequence reads: CAISESTGTGNQPQHF. The CDR3 DNA reads TGTGCCATCAGTGAGTCTACGGGGACAGGGAATCAGCCCCAGCATTTT.

This rearrangement joins TRBV5-1 to TRBJ2-1, with 13 bases that match TRBD2. With V trimmed by 0 bases and J by 5 bases, 11 bases remained unmatched. The CDR3 covers 19 residues. Looked up from germline, CDR1 is SGHRS and CDR2 is YFSETQ. The CDR3: CASSLVELAGGPPHNEQFF. CDR3 sequence (DNA): TGCGCCAGCAGCTTGGTCGAACTAGCGGGAGGGCCTCCCCACAATGAGCAGTTCTTC.

V usage is TRBV30 and J usage is TRBJ1-1; the D gene is possibly TRBD1 (5 bases). Germline V gene lookup returns CDR1 GTSNPN and CDR2 SVGIG (reference sequence). This CDR3 region has 13 residues. The V end was cut by 2 bases, the J end by 5 bases, with 12 bases between. CDR3 bases: TGTGCCTGGAGTCTAGGGGAAAGTACTGAAGCTTTCTTT. Protein product: CAWSLGESTEAFF.

The rearrangement joins TRBV28 to TRBJ2-4; D not certain. Germline CDR1 reads MDHEN; CDR2 reads SYDVKM. The CDR3 is made up of 13 amino acids. Trimming took 8 bases from V and 1 from J, leaving 9 bases between them. CDR3: CASPPAAKNIQYF. The CDR3 DNA is TGTGCCAGCCCCCCTGCGGCCAAAAACATTCAGTACTTC. The variable domain in full, with the rest retrieved from reference TRBV28 and TRBJ2-4, is DVKVTQSSRYLVKRTGEKVFLECVQDMDHENMFWYRQDPGLGLRLIYFSYDVKMKEKGDIPEGYSVSREKKERFSLILESASTNQTSMYLCASPPAAKNIQYFGAGTRLSVL.

The V call is TRBV27, the J call TRBJ2-7; no definite D call. V was shortened by 2 bases and J by 3 bases, with 11 bases between the two germline ends. The germline CDR1 and CDR2 sequences are MNHEY and SMNVEV (reference sequence). This CDR3 region has 14 residues. The CDR3 DNA reads as TGTGCCAGCAGTTTAGGACCTCCACGCTACGAGCAGTACTTC. Residues: CASSLGPPRYEQYF.

The chain uses TRBV7-9 and TRBJ2-3; D unclear. Germline V gene sequence: CDR1 SEHNR, CDR2 FQNEAQ (reference sequence). The CDR3 covers 15 residues. V was pared by 1 base and J by 1 base, with 9 bases between. DNA of the CDR3: TGTGCCAGCAGCTTAGATGGTCCTGGCACAGATACGCAGTATTTT. Protein sequence: CASSLDGPGTDTQYF.

The chain combines TRBV18 with TRBJ1-2; D not certain. V was clipped by 3 bases and J by 3 bases, with 8 bases between them. CDR1 and CDR2 from the germline V gene are KGHSH and LQKENI. The CDR3 loop spans 13 amino acids. The CDR3 here is CASSPGDYYGYTF. CDR3 coding DNA: TGTGCCAGCTCACCGGGCGATTACTATGGCTACACCTTC.

This sequence joins TRBV23-1 and TRBJ1-4, with 7 bases fitting TRBD1. TRBV23-1 is classed as an ORF, of uncertain function. Trimming at V came to 9 bases and at J to 4 bases, leaving 20 bases not matched to a gene. The CDR3 runs to 18 residues. The DNA for the CDR3 is TGCGCCAGTCGAAACGTGACAGGGTGGATGTCGATTAATGAAAAACTGTTTTTT. As protein: CASRNVTGWMSINEKLFF.

The CDR3 DNA reads as TGTGCCAGCTCACCACCGGTATCGGGAGGCGGCTACACCTTC. Protein: CASSPPVSGGGYTF. This chain uses TRBV18 with TRBJ1-2; D call uncertain. The germline gives CDR1 KGHSH, CDR2 LQKENI. The V end was cut by 0 bases, the J end by 8 bases, with 13 bases between. There are 14 residues in the CDR3. The full variable domain, in which reference TRBV18 and TRBJ1-2 provide the parts outside the CDR3, is NAGVMQNPRHLVRRRGQEARLRCSPMKGHSHVYWYRQLPEEGLKFMVYLQKENIIDESGMPKERFSAEFPKEGPSILRIQQVVRGDSAAYFCASSPPVSGGGYTFGSGTRLTVV.

This chain connects TRBV6-6 to TRBJ2-5; 10 bases are a match to TRBD2. Germline V gives CDR1 MNHNY, CDR2 SVGAGI (reference sequence). J gave up 6 bases and V 8 bases, and 15 bases lay outside the gene matches. The CDR3 extends over 16 amino acids. CDR3 amino acids: CASANSGVAGGQTQYF. CDR3 bases: TGTGCCAGCGCTAATTCTGGGGTAGCGGGAGGCCAGACCCAGTACTTC.

The rearrangement uses TRBV13 and TRBJ2-2; D not resolved. This CDR3 contains 14 residues. Trimming cost V 0 bases and J 4 bases, with 6 bases left between them. Germline V gives CDR1 PRHDT, CDR2 FYEKMQ (reference sequence). CDR3 DNA sequence: TGTGCCAGCAGCTTAGGGGTCCGCACCGGGGAGCTGTTTTTT. Residues: CASSLGVRTGELFF.

Notes on this clone: The sample has other DNA sequences that encode this CDR3 too. V usage is TRBV5-1 and J usage is TRBJ2-5, with TRBD2 identical over 14 bases. The CDR3 loop spans 16 amino acids. Trimming at V came to 4 bases and at J to 1 base, leaving 3 bases not matched to a gene. In germline, CDR1 is SGHRS, CDR2 YFSETQ. The CDR3 DNA follows: TGCGCCAGCAGCATCGGACTAGCGGGGGGCCAAGAGACCCAGTACTTC. Its protein is CASSIGLAGGQETQYF.

The chain carries TRBV21-1 and TRBJ1-3; the D call of TRBD1 is as the table states it, not checked on the DNA. TRBV21-1 is flagged as a pseudogene. This CDR3 has 18 residues. This CDR3 reads CASSKDRDRSPSGNTIYF. CDR3 in DNA: TGTGCCAGCAGCAAAGACCGTGACAGGTCCCCCTCTGGAAACACCATATATTTT.

V gene TRBV7-2 combines with J gene TRBJ1-2; TRBD1 is a possible D gene (6 bases). The CDR3 length is 15 residues. Trimming removed 1 base from V and 8 bases from J, with 17 bases in between. Germline V lookup: CDR1 SGHTA, CDR2 FQGNSA. CDR3 sequence (DNA): TGTGCCAGCAGCTTAGGACTTGGCCAGGGGCACGGCTACACCTTC. This encodes CASSLGLGQGHGYTF. Drawing the rest from reference TRBV7-2 and TRBJ1-2, the complete variable domain is GAGVSQSPSNKVTEKGKDVELRCDPISGHTALYWYRQSLGQGLEFLIYFQGNSAPDKSGLPSDRFSAERTGGSVSTLTIQRTQQEDSAVYLCASSLGLGQGHGYTFGSGTRLTVV.

V gene TRBV9 combines with J gene TRBJ2-5; TRBD2 aligns across 12 bases. After removal of 4 bases from V and 5 bases from J, the junction contained 9 bases not matched to a gene. From germline, CDR1 is SGDLS and CDR2 YYNGEE. CDR3 length: 16 amino acids. CDR3 bases: TGTGCCAGCAGCACCCGACTAGCGGGAGATCAGGAGACCCAGTACTTC. Its protein product is CASSTRLAGDQETQYF. The full variable domain, rest sourced from reference TRBV9 and TRBJ2-5, is DSGVTQTPKHLITATGQRVTLRCSPRSGDLSVYWYQQSLDQGLQFLIQYYNGEERAKGNILERFSAQQFPDLHSELNLSSLELGDSALYFCASSTRLAGDQETQYFGPGTRLLVL.

The gene calls are TRBV29-1 and TRBJ2-2; D possibly corresponds to TRBD1 (6 bases). This CDR3 spans 14 amino acids. The germline CDR1 and CDR2 sequences are SQVTM and ANQGSEA. Trimming pared 6 bases from V and 0 bases from J, leaving 11 bases between. The CDR3 region has the DNA TGCAGCGTAAACAGGGATCCGAACACCGGGGAGCTGTTTTTT. Translation: CSVNRDPNTGELFF.

As DNA, the CDR3 is TGCGCCAGCAGCTACCGGGACAGGGGAGGGAATGAGCAGTTCTTC. Translating gives CASSYRDRGGNEQFF. This sequence joins TRBV4-3 and TRBJ2-1, with 10 bases fitting TRBD1. The germline CDR1 and CDR2 sequences are LGHNA and YSLEER. J lost 7 bases, V lost 5 bases, and 8 bases had no gene match. This CDR3 region has 15 residues.

Turning to this clone: Mismatch with germline at one junction end may stem from a read error. This same CDR3 is encoded by further DNA sequences in the sample. The CDR3 loop is CASSQTSEAIYGYTF. The CDR3 coding sequence is TGCGCCAGCAGCCAAACCTCGGAGGCGATCTATGGCTACACTTTC. V and J are TRBV4-1 and TRBJ1-2; D gene uncertain. Germline CDR1 MGHRA, CDR2 YSYEKL. The CDR3 totals 15 residues.

The genes are TRBV18 and TRBJ2-1, with D possibly TRBD2 on 6 matching bases. This CDR3 contains 15 residues. Germline V gene lookup returns CDR1 KGHSH and CDR2 LQKENI. V lost 0 bases and J lost 6, with 12 bases in between. CDR3 DNA sequence: TGTGCCAGCTCACCACCGGGAGGCCAGATCAATGAGCAGTTCTTC. It translates to CASSPPGGQINEQFF. Filled out from reference TRBV18 and TRBJ2-1, the complete variable domain reads NAGVMQNPRHLVRRRGQEARLRCSPMKGHSHVYWYRQLPEEGLKFMVYLQKENIIDESGMPKERFSAEFPKEGPSILRIQQVVRGDSAAYFCASSPPGGQINEQFFGPGTRLTVL.

The genes are TRBV27 and TRBJ2-2; 9 bases are shared with TRBD2. There are 15 residues in the CDR3. Per the germline V gene, CDR1 is MNHEY and CDR2 is SMNVEV (reference sequence). J lost 5 bases, V lost 5 bases, and 6 bases had no gene match. The CDR3 is CASSPWTSETGELFF. As DNA, the CDR3 is TGTGCCAGCAGTCCGTGGACTAGCGAAACCGGGGAGCTGTTTTTT.